This T cell receptor beta chain derives from a study of blood T cell repertoires in COVID-19. Turning to this clone: This same CDR3 is encoded by further DNA sequences in the sample.

V was shortened by 0 bases and J by 1 base, with 4 bases between the two germline ends. CDR3 length: 14 residues. Germline loops: CDR1 SGDLS, CDR2 YYNGEE. The table came from immunoSEQ multiplex PCR; TCRdb's copy has only in-frame clones and leaves some out. The sample yields around 340,000 clones, over 70% seen once. J is TRBJ2-2 and V is TRBV9; D remains unclear. Sequenced material: peripheral blood. The clonotype originates from a young man with active or convalescent COVID-19. The CDR3 sequence: CASSVGGNTGELFF. CDR3 DNA: TGTGCCAGCAGCGTAGGAGGGAACACCGGGGAGCTGTTTTTT. Full variable domain (outside the CDR3, taken from reference TRBV9 and TRBJ2-2): DSGVTQTPKHLITATGQRVTLRCSPRSGDLSVYWYQQSLDQGLQFLIQYYNGEERAKGNILERFSAQQFPDLHSELNLSSLELGDSALYFCASSVGGNTGELFFGEGSRLTVL.